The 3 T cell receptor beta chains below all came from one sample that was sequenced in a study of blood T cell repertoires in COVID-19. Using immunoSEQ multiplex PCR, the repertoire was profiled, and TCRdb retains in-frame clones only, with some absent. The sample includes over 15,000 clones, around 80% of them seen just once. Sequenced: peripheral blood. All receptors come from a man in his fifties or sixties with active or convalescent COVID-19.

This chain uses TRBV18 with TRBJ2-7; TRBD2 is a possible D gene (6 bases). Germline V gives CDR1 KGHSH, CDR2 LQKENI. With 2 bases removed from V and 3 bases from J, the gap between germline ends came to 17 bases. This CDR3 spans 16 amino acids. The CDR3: CASSPIAGLGGYEQYF. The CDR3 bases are TGTGCCAGCTCACCAATTGCCGGTTTGGGGGGCTACGAGCAGTACTTC.

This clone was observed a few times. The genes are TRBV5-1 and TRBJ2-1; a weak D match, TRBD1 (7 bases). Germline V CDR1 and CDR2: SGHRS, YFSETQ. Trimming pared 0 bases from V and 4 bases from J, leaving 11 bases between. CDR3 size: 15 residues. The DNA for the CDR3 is TGCGCCAGCAGCTTGGACCAGGGGGGATACAATGAGCAGTTCTTC. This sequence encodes CASSLDQGGYNEQFF. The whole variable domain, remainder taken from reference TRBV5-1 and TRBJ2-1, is KAGVTQTPRYLIKTRGQQVTLSCSPISGHRSVSWYQQTPGQGLQFLFEYFSETQRNKGNFPGRFSGRQFSNSRSEMNVSTLELGDSALYLCASSLDQGGYNEQFFGPGTRLTVL.

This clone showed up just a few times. For the CDR3, the DNA is TGTGCCAGCAGTGAAGGGGGACTAGCAGTCGGGGAGCTGTTTTTT. Residues: CASSEGGLAVGELFF. The chain carries TRBV2 and TRBJ2-2, with TRBD2 matching over 9 bases. V lost 1 base and J lost 7; bases outside the gene matches: 4. Per the germline V gene, CDR1 is SNHLY and CDR2 is FYNNEI. The CDR3 is 15 amino acids. Using reference TRBV2 and TRBJ2-2 for the parts outside the CDR3, the full variable domain is EPEVTQTPSHQVTQMGQEVILRCVPISNHLYFYWYRQILGQKVEFLVSFYNNEISEKSEIFDDQFSVERPDGSNFTLKIRSTKLEDSAMYFCASSEGGLAVGELFFGEGSRLTVL.